This is a list of T cell receptor beta chains from one sample in a study of cytomegalovirus exposure and HLA in healthy donors. The assay was immunoSEQ multiplex PCR, and TCRdb's table has in-frame clones only and misses some. The sample has under 150,000 clones; about 82% are singletons. The specimen sequenced was PBMCs. These receptors originate from a male donor in good health and CMV-seronegative. Each CDR3 is given with its conserved first and last residue. A D gene is named only where the DNA matches it firmly. Some rows mark clone size as missing; the rest say once, few, many or name a class of expanded clone.

v_call	j_call	d_call	clone_size	cdr3_aa	cdr3_nt
TRBV6-6	TRBJ1-1	TRBD1	NA	CASSKTGTGEAFF	TGTGCCAGCAGTAAAACCGGGACAGGTGAAGCTTTCTTT
TRBV11-3	TRBJ2-3	TRBD2	NA	CASSLNLAGGRGSSDTQYF	TGTGCCAGCAGCTTGAATTTGGCGGGGGGCCGGGGGAGCTCAGATACGCAGTATTTT
TRBV2	TRBJ1-1	TRBD1	NA	CASSATGIRDTEAFF	TGTGCCAGCAGCGCGACAGGGATTCGGGACACTGAAGCTTTCTTT
TRBV7-8	TRBJ2-2	NA	NA	CASSPRLANTGELFF	TGTGCCAGCAGCCCTAGACTAGCGAACACCGGGGAGCTGTTTTTT
TRBV2	TRBJ1-1	NA	NA	CASSDARDTEAFF	TGTGCCAGCAGTGACGCCAGGGACACTGAAGCTTTCTTT
TRBV28	TRBJ1-2	NA	NA	CASSTQGTYGYTF	TGTGCCAGCAGTACGCAGGGAACTTACGGCTACACCTTC
TRBV9	TRBJ2-7	NA	once	CASSPFGPVNSFEQYF	TGTGCCAGCAGCCCCTTCGGCCCCGTCAACAGCTTCGAGCAGTACTTC
TRBV9	TRBJ2-1	TRBD2	NA	CASSGGGAGGLNEQFF	TGTGCCAGCAGCGGCGGGGGAGCGGGGGGGCTTAATGAGCAGTTCTTC
TRBV28	TRBJ2-1	TRBD1	NA	CASSLWDRGSNEQFF	TGTGCCAGCAGTTTATGGGACAGGGGCTCCAATGAGCAGTTCTTC
TRBV27	TRBJ1-4	NA	NA	CASRPQGWDEKLFF	TGTGCCAGCAGGCCTCAGGGCTGGGATGAAAAACTGTTTTTT
TRBV6-1	TRBJ2-3	NA	NA	CASSFQRGDTQYF	TGTGCCAGCAGTTTCCAAAGGGGAGATACGCAGTATTTT
TRBV18	TRBJ1-5	TRBD1	NA	CASSPGTGAKDLGQPQHF	TGTGCCAGCTCACCAGGGACAGGGGCCAAGGACCTGGGTCAGCCCCAGCATTTT
TRBV5-1	TRBJ2-1	TRBD2	once	CASSFRLAGGNEQFF	TGCGCCAGCAGCTTTCGGCTAGCGGGGGGCAATGAGCAGTTCTTC
TRBV6-5	TRBJ2-1	TRBD1	few	CASRGQGDEQFF	TGTGCCAGCAGAGGACAGGGGGATGAGCAGTTCTTC
TRBV7-9	TRBJ2-7	NA	NA	CASKSWDSYEQYF	TGTGCCAGCAAAAGCTGGGACTCCTACGAGCAGTACTTC
TRBV28	TRBJ1-1	NA	few	CASSLIRGLATEAFF	TGTGCCAGCAGTTTAATACGGGGTTTGGCCACTGAAGCTTTCTTT
TRBV9	TRBJ1-2	TRBD1	NA	CASRDNRGLRGYTF	TGTGCCAGCAGGGATAACAGGGGCCTCCGGGGCTACACCTTC
TRBV27	TRBJ2-1	NA	NA	CASSLAPSPRSSYNEQFF	TGTGCCAGCAGTTTAGCCCCCTCGCCACGGAGCTCCTACAATGAGCAGTTCTTC
TRBV5-1	TRBJ1-2	TRBD1	NA	CASSWDRGGYTF	TGCGCCAGCAGCTGGGACAGGGGAGGCTACACCTTC
TRBV28	TRBJ2-7	NA	once	CASSLLGRTYEQYF	TGTGCCAGCAGTTTATTAGGACGGACTTACGAGCAGTACTTC
TRBV7-9	TRBJ2-7	TRBD1	NA	CASSHRPGQPLYEQYF	TGTGCCAGCAGCCACCGACCGGGACAGCCGCTCTACGAGCAGTACTTC
TRBV7-9	TRBJ2-3	TRBD2	once	CASSTGTSGTTDTQYF	TGTGCCAGCAGCACTGGGACTAGCGGAACCACAGATACGCAGTATTTT
TRBV19	TRBJ2-1	TRBD2	NA	CASSIDSGRANEQFF	TGTGCCAGTAGTATCGATAGCGGGAGGGCCAATGAGCAGTTCTTC
TRBV29-1	TRBJ2-1	NA	NA	CSVYRDTYNEQFF	TGCAGCGTTTACCGGGACACGTACAATGAGCAGTTCTTC
TRBV28	TRBJ2-2	NA	NA	CASSPTGELFF	TGTGCCAGCAGTCCAACCGGGGAGCTGTTTTTT
TRBV5-1	TRBJ2-7	TRBD2	NA	CASSTSGGSSYEQYF	TGCGCCAGCAGTACTAGCGGGGGAAGCTCCTACGAGCAGTACTTC
TRBV28	TRBJ2-1	TRBD2	NA	CASRRREGANEQFF	TGTGCCAGCAGGAGGCGGGAGGGTGCCAATGAGCAGTTCTTC
TRBV5-1	TRBJ2-7	NA	once	CASGPGHIVKGLYEQYF	TGCGCCAGCGGCCCGGGACACATTGTAAAGGGCTTGTACGAGCAGTACTTC
TRBV6-1	TRBJ1-3	NA	NA	CASRRDNGNTIYF	TGTGCCAGCAGGAGGGACAATGGAAACACCATATATTTT
TRBV2	TRBJ2-3	TRBD1	NA	CASRETGGTDTQYF	TGTGCCAGCAGGGAGACAGGGGGAACCGATACGCAGTATTTT
TRBV14	TRBJ1-4	TRBD1	NA	CASSPWDRSNEKLFF	TGTGCCAGCAGCCCTTGGGACAGATCTAATGAAAAGCTGTTTTTT
TRBV2	TRBJ1-1	TRBD1	NA	CASRGDGQGTVFF	TGTGCCAGCAGGGGGGATGGACAGGGAACAGTTTTCTTT
TRBV5-4	TRBJ2-1	TRBD2	NA	CASSLGTTFNEQFF	TGTGCCAGCAGCTTAGGGACTACCTTCAATGAGCAGTTCTTC
TRBV18	TRBJ2-5	NA	NA	CASSPPLGQSQETQYF	TGTGCCAGCTCACCCCCATTAGGACAGTCACAAGAGACCCAGTACTTC
TRBV5-1	TRBJ2-7	TRBD2	NA	CASSTIAGGPYEQYF	TGCGCCAGCAGCACGATAGCGGGAGGCCCCTACGAGCAGTACTTC
TRBV9	TRBJ2-2	TRBD2	NA	CASSVGPGLAGTGELFF	TGTGCCAGCAGCGTAGGGCCGGGACTAGCGGGAACCGGGGAGCTGTTTTTT
TRBV30	TRBJ2-1	NA	NA	CARRRVAYNEQFF	TGTGCCCGACGGAGGGTAGCCTACAATGAGCAGTTCTTC
TRBV19	TRBJ2-1	NA	NA	CASSISGSYNEQFF	TGTGCCAGTAGTATCTCCGGCTCCTACAATGAGCAGTTCTTC
TRBV2	TRBJ1-5	TRBD1	NA	CASTTTGTDSNQPQHF	TGTGCCAGCACCACTACGGGGACAGATAGCAATCAGCCCCAGCATTTT
TRBV7-9	TRBJ2-7	NA	NA	CASSDPRGSPYEQYF	TGTGCCAGCAGCGACCCTCGGGGGTCCCCCTACGAGCAGTACTTC
TRBV9	TRBJ1-6	NA	NA	CASSGPSSYNSPLHF	TGTGCCAGCAGCGGTCCCAGCTCCTATAATTCACCCCTCCACTTT
TRBV21-1	TRBJ1-2	NA	NA	CASMERLTYGYTF	TGTGCCAGCATGGAGAGACTGACCTATGGCTACACCTTC
TRBV27	TRBJ1-1	TRBD1	few	CASRADRGLEAFF	TGTGCCAGCAGGGCAGACAGGGGGCTTGAAGCTTTCTTT
TRBV19	TRBJ1-6	NA	NA	CASTIYAGSSPLHF	TGTGCCAGTACCATTTACGCGGGGAGCTCACCCCTCCACTTT